The clone carrying this T cell receptor beta chain was seen ten or more times. The target antigen is unknown. The data stem from a study of shared clonotypes between healthy human individuals. Study context: Contributing individuals were two females and a few males aged 18 to 49. The study, taken as a whole, reports: The low donor count limited represented genetic and exposure-history diversity.

Study processing details: In the immunoSEQ data, sequences were junction-only and lacked quality scores, so filtering differed. Repertoires were generated with immunoSEQ multiplex PCR, while TCRdb's copy carries only in-frame clones and drops some. V, J and clone size reflect that table, while D and trimming were determined from the DNA. The profile shows more than 450,000 clones, roughly 78% of them singletons. Trimming cost V 2 bases and J 1 base, with 10 bases left between them. CDR1 and CDR2 (germline): LNHDA, SQIVND (reference sequence). This CDR3 comprises 15 residues. The chain recombines TRBV19 with TRBJ2-3; no reliable D call. The clonotype originates from a middle-aged woman in good health. Some clones in this sample may be carry-over from other donors' samples. Sequenced: PBMCs. In DNA form, the CDR3 reads TGTGCCAGTAGTATAACTGCACTTGGCACAGATACGCAGTATTTT. Its translation: CASSITALGTDTQYF.